This T cell receptor beta chain was sequenced in a study of blood T cell repertoires in COVID-19. Study-level information: In each case, the material was cDNA or gDNA derived from T cells, B-cell-depleted T cells, or PBMCs.

In the source study's methods: Nucleated cell number was recorded as an estimate derived from reference gene primer amplification. The assay was immunoSEQ multiplex PCR, and TCRdb's table has in-frame clones only and misses some. That table gives V, J and clone size, and the DNA gave D and trimming. The sample holds approximately 500,000 clones, approximately 83% seen once. CDR1 is LGHNT, CDR2 FRNRAP, per germline. V dropped 0 bases and J dropped 2 bases, with 16 bases sitting between them. The CDR3 totals 17 residues. Sequences were obtained from peripheral blood. This rearrangement joins TRBV12-5 to TRBJ2-5; D possibly corresponds to TRBD1 (7 bases). This receptor was identified in a human donor in a cohort sampled during active COVID-19. The CDR3 coding sequence is TGTGCTAGTGGTTTGGTACCCGGGGGCAGGGGGCAAGAGACCCAGTACTTC. Translating gives CASGLVPGGRGQETQYF.